This is a list of T cell receptor beta chains from one sample in a study of PD-L1 blockade in urothelial cancer. Profiling relied on immunoSEQ multiplex PCR, and the TCRdb table lists in-frame clones only, not all of them. The sample records about 72,000 clones, approximately 84% being singletons. Sequencing was performed on PBMCs, taken around atezolizumab (anti-PD-L1) treatment. The source of these receptors is a man aged 55 to 70 with urothelial cancer. The CDR3 runs from the conserved cysteine through the conserved F or W. Fields, in order: J gene, V gene, D gene, clone size, CDR3 protein, CDR3 DNA. A D gene is named only where the DNA matches it firmly. A clone size is listed for some rows: how often the clone was seen (once, few, many), or a class if it is expanded.

J: TRBJ1-2
V: TRBV5-1
D: NA
size: NA
CDR3: CASSLTGIGAANYGYTF
DNA: TGCGCCAGCAGCTTAACAGGGATTGGAGCAGCTAACTATGGCTACACCTTC

J: TRBJ2-7
V: TRBV7-3
D: NA
size: NA
CDR3: CASSLTGLEPPYEQYF
DNA: TGTGCCAGCAGCTTAACGGGACTTGAGCCACCCTACGAGCAGTACTTC

J: TRBJ2-2
V: TRBV5-4
D: NA
size: NA
CDR3: CASSDLGATGELFF
DNA: TGTGCCAGCAGCGACTTAGGAGCCACCGGGGAGCTGTTTTTT

J: TRBJ1-6
V: TRBV5-4
D: TRBD1
size: NA
CDR3: CASSLGDRASPLHF
DNA: TGTGCCAGCAGCTTGGGTGACAGGGCTTCACCCCTCCACTTT

J: TRBJ2-6
V: TRBV10-2
D: TRBD2
size: NA
CDR3: CASKGTSGSGANVLTF
DNA: TGCGCCAGCAAGGGGACTAGCGGCTCTGGGGCCAACGTCCTGACTTTC

J: TRBJ2-1
V: TRBV5-1
D: TRBD1
size: NA
CDR3: CASSLLTTGDEQFF
DNA: TGCGCCAGCAGCCTACTAACCACAGGGGATGAGCAGTTCTTC

J: TRBJ2-7
V: TRBV7-2
D: NA
size: NA
CDR3: CASSPSRAEPAYEQYF
DNA: TGTGCCAGCAGCCCATCCCGAGCGGAGCCTGCCTACGAGCAGTACTTC

J: TRBJ2-1
V: TRBV4-3
D: TRBD2
size: NA
CDR3: CASSQVGPSGYNEQFF
DNA: TGCGCCAGCAGCCAAGTTGGGCCTAGCGGCTACAATGAGCAGTTCTTC

J: TRBJ2-3
V: TRBV6-5
D: TRBD1
size: NA
CDR3: CASSRDRAGTDTQYF
DNA: TGTGCCAGCAGTAGGGACAGGGCCGGGACAGATACGCAGTATTTT

J: TRBJ2-7
V: TRBV5-4
D: NA
size: NA
CDR3: CASSNPGRPIYEQYF
DNA: TGTGCCAGCAGCAACCCGGGGAGGCCCATCTACGAGCAGTACTTC

J: TRBJ2-2
V: TRBV12-5
D: NA
size: NA
CDR3: CASGLAGRTGELFF
DNA: TGTGCTAGTGGTTTGGCAGGCCGGACCGGGGAGCTGTTTTTT

J: TRBJ2-2
V: TRBV6-1
D: TRBD1
size: NA
CDR3: CAISKGTALTGELFF
DNA: TGTGCCATAAGCAAGGGGACAGCCCTCACCGGGGAGCTGTTTTTT

J: TRBJ2-7
V: TRBV7-8
D: TRBD1
size: NA
CDR3: CASTSGTGASYEQYF
DNA: TGTGCCAGCACCTCCGGGACAGGCGCCTCCTACGAGCAGTACTTC

J: TRBJ2-3
V: TRBV11-3
D: TRBD1
size: NA
CDR3: CASSLGDRGGDTQYF
DNA: TGTGCCAGCAGCTTAGGAGACAGGGGTGGGGATACGCAGTATTTT

J: TRBJ2-1
V: TRBV5-5
D: NA
size: NA
CDR3: CASSPTGGGGLYNEQFF
DNA: TGTGCCAGCAGCCCCACGGGTGGGGGGGGCCTCTACAATGAGCAGTTCTTC

J: TRBJ1-1
V: TRBV5-1
D: NA
size: NA
CDR3: CASSLEGVPTEAFF
DNA: TGCGCCAGCAGCTTGGAAGGGGTCCCCACTGAAGCTTTCTTT

J: TRBJ2-7
V: TRBV5-1
D: NA
size: NA
CDR3: CASSLGPGSYEQYF
DNA: TGCGCCAGCAGCTTGGGTCCCGGGAGCTACGAGCAGTACTTC

J: TRBJ1-1
V: TRBV7-9
D: NA
size: NA
CDR3: CASSLSGQGTEAFF
DNA: TGTGCCAGCAGCTTAAGTGGTCAGGGCACTGAAGCTTTCTTT

J: TRBJ2-2
V: TRBV7-9
D: TRBD2
size: NA
CDR3: CASSVLAGGYTGELFF
DNA: TGTGCCAGCAGCGTACTAGCGGGGGGGTACACCGGGGAGCTGTTTTTT

J: TRBJ2-2
V: TRBV4-3
D: TRBD1
size: NA
CDR3: CASSQALQGARTGELFF
DNA: TGCGCCAGCAGCCAGGCTCTTCAGGGGGCCCGCACCGGGGAGCTGTTTTTT

J: TRBJ2-5
V: TRBV7-8
D: NA
size: once
CDR3: CASSPLRETQYF
DNA: TGTGCCAGCAGCCCCCTTCGTGAGACCCAGTACTTC

J: TRBJ1-6
V: TRBV5-6
D: NA
size: NA
CDR3: CASSPSTGSPLHF
DNA: TGTGCCAGCAGCCCATCGACTGGATCACCCCTCCACTTT

J: TRBJ2-2
V: TRBV30
D: NA
size: NA
CDR3: CAWCRDEGGELFF
DNA: TGTGCCTGGTGCCGGGATGAAGGTGGGGAGCTGTTTTTT

J: TRBJ1-2
V: TRBV5-1
D: NA
size: NA
CDR3: CASSLQNYGYTF
DNA: TGCGCCAGCAGCTTGCAGAACTATGGCTACACCTTC

J: TRBJ2-3
V: TRBV2
D: TRBD2
size: NA
CDR3: CASKESGGATDTQYF
DNA: TGTGCCAGCAAGGAAAGCGGGGGGGCCACAGATACGCAGTATTTT

J: TRBJ1-1
V: TRBV5-1
D: NA
size: NA
CDR3: CASSVGTQNTEAFF
DNA: TGCGCCAGCAGCGTAGGGACACAGAACACTGAAGCTTTCTTT

J: TRBJ2-7
V: TRBV2
D: NA
size: NA
CDR3: CASSVQTRIHEQYF
DNA: TGTGCCAGCAGTGTTCAGACTAGGATCCACGAGCAGTACTTC

J: TRBJ1-2
V: TRBV4-1
D: TRBD1
size: few
CDR3: CASSQDPNRGRDYTF
DNA: TGCGCCAGCAGCCAAGACCCCAACAGGGGGCGTGACTACACCTTC

J: TRBJ2-3
V: TRBV6-1
D: TRBD2
size: NA
CDR3: CASSEMPPTSGGALYTQYF
DNA: TGTGCCAGCAGTGAAATGCCCCCGACTAGCGGGGGGGCACTGTATACGCAGTATTTT

J: TRBJ1-4
V: TRBV5-6
D: TRBD1
size: NA
CDR3: CASSWGQGGEKLFF
DNA: TGTGCCAGCAGCTGGGGACAGGGAGGTGAAAAACTGTTTTTT

J: TRBJ1-1
V: TRBV6-5
D: TRBD1
size: NA
CDR3: CASSPRQGRNTEAFF
DNA: TGTGCCAGCAGTCCAAGACAGGGGAGGAACACTGAAGCTTTCTTT

J: TRBJ1-1
V: TRBV7-9
D: NA
size: NA
CDR3: CASSPGRGANTEAFF
DNA: TGTGCCAGCAGCCCCGGACGGGGTGCGAACACTGAAGCTTTCTTT

J: TRBJ1-5
V: TRBV6-6
D: TRBD1
size: once
CDR3: CASSGQGGQPQHF
DNA: TGTGCCAGCAGCGGCCAGGGGGGTCAGCCCCAGCATTTT

J: TRBJ1-4
V: TRBV6-5
D: NA
size: NA
CDR3: CASSYFGNSNEKLFF
DNA: TGTGCCAGCAGTTACTTCGGGAACTCTAATGAAAAACTGTTTTTT

J: TRBJ2-1
V: TRBV9
D: TRBD2
size: NA
CDR3: CASSVVSGGYNEQFF
DNA: TGTGCCAGCAGCGTAGTCAGCGGGGGGTACAATGAGCAGTTCTTC

J: TRBJ2-5
V: TRBV2
D: TRBD2
size: NA
CDR3: CASSAQAGQETQYF
DNA: TGTGCCAGCAGTGCCCAAGCGGGGCAAGAGACCCAGTACTTC

J: TRBJ1-1
V: TRBV29-1
D: NA
size: NA
CDR3: CSVRSPVRDTEAFF
DNA: TGCAGCGTTAGAAGTCCCGTTCGGGACACTGAAGCTTTCTTT

J: TRBJ1-6
V: TRBV7-2
D: NA
size: NA
CDR3: CASSLPGVVFPLHF
DNA: TGTGCCAGCAGCCTCCCGGGGGTGGTATTCCCCCTCCACTTT

J: TRBJ2-7
V: TRBV7-2
D: NA
size: NA
CDR3: CASSLRQGGWEQYF
DNA: TGTGCCAGCAGCCTTCGACAGGGAGGATGGGAGCAGTACTTC

J: TRBJ2-2
V: TRBV18
D: TRBD1
size: NA
CDR3: CASSPRPGQRNANTGELFF
DNA: TGTGCCAGCTCACCAAGACCGGGACAGCGGAACGCGAACACCGGGGAGCTGTTTTTT

J: TRBJ1-5
V: TRBV4-3
D: NA
size: once
CDR3: CASSHDLDSYQPQHF
DNA: TGCGCCAGCAGCCACGACCTCGACAGTTATCAGCCCCAGCATTTT

J: TRBJ1-4
V: TRBV27
D: NA
size: NA
CDR3: CASSPLWTGGMEKLFF
DNA: TGTGCCAGCAGTCCATTATGGACGGGGGGGATGGAAAAACTGTTTTTT

J: TRBJ1-2
V: TRBV7-9
D: NA
size: few
CDR3: CASSLDVGFYGYTF
DNA: TGTGCCAGCAGCTTAGATGTCGGGTTCTATGGCTACACCTTC

J: TRBJ2-4
V: TRBV18
D: TRBD2
size: NA
CDR3: CASSPSSGGRLAKNIQYF
DNA: TGTGCCAGCTCACCAAGTAGCGGGGGTCGACTAGCCAAAAACATTCAGTACTTC

J: TRBJ2-3
V: TRBV7-9
D: NA
size: NA
CDR3: CASSPRDRDWDTQYF
DNA: TGTGCCAGCAGCCCCCGAGACCGGGATTGGGATACGCAGTATTTT

J: TRBJ1-1
V: TRBV4-1
D: NA
size: NA
CDR3: CASSQVSGRGENTEAFF
DNA: TGCGCCAGCAGCCAAGTCTCCGGCAGGGGTGAGAACACTGAAGCTTTCTTT

J: TRBJ2-5
V: TRBV7-6
D: TRBD2
size: NA
CDR3: CASSPLKRETETQYF
DNA: TGTGCCAGCAGCCCACTGAAGCGGGAGACGGAGACCCAGTACTTC

J: TRBJ1-5
V: TRBV21-1
D: NA
size: NA
CDR3: CAYRNRQHF
DNA: TGTGCGTACCGGAACAGGCAGCATTTT

J: TRBJ2-2
V: TRBV10-3
D: TRBD1
size: NA
CDR3: CAISGGTANTGELFF
DNA: TGTGCCATCAGTGGAGGGACAGCGAACACCGGGGAGCTGTTTTTT

J: TRBJ1-2
V: TRBV6-6
D: TRBD1
size: NA
CDR3: CASRAGQGVLGYTF
DNA: TGTGCCAGCAGGGCGGGACAGGGGGTGCTCGGCTACACCTTC

J: TRBJ1-2
V: TRBV23-1
D: TRBD1
size: few
CDR3: CASSGLVTGANYGYTF
DNA: TGCGCCAGCTCCGGGCTTGTCACAGGGGCGAACTATGGCTACACCTTC

J: TRBJ2-4
V: TRBV27
D: NA
size: NA
CDR3: CASSSPGRAGNIQYF
DNA: TGTGCCAGCAGTTCTCCGGGAAGGGCTGGAAACATTCAGTACTTC

J: TRBJ2-2
V: TRBV9
D: NA
size: NA
CDR3: CASSVVGDTGELFF
DNA: TGTGCCAGCAGCGTGGTCGGGGACACCGGGGAGCTGTTTTTT

J: TRBJ1-1
V: TRBV2
D: NA
size: NA
CDR3: CASNVMNTEAFF
DNA: TGTGCCAGCAATGTAATGAACACTGAAGCTTTCTTT